This TCR beta chain was recorded in a study of cytomegalovirus exposure and HLA in healthy donors. Whole-study context: The approximately 120 million unique TCR beta sequences, from about 170 million T cells, were found by an earlier analysis. Drawn from HLA-typed donors, about 85 million unique TCRs were held in an early data release. Study-level results: Later work showed greater clonal expansion in HLA-associated TCR beta chains than in equally common others. Among the most significant clusters, several appeared linked to common viral pathogens in a later analysis.

CDR1 and CDR2 (germline): MNHNS, SASEGT. The CDR3 extends over 15 amino acids. V dropped 5 bases and J dropped 1; count of bases not matched to a gene: 4. The PCR had 60 Vbeta and 13 Jbeta primers. Profiled with immunoSEQ multiplex PCR; TCRdb holds only in-frame clones, not every one. The sample holds roughly 150,000 clones, approximately 80% seen once. Worth noting for this clone: Its antigen is still unknown.

Sequencing was performed on PBMCs. The rearrangement uses TRBV6-1 and TRBJ1-5; TRBD1 agrees at 8 bases. The source is a male donor in good health and CMV-seropositive. The CDR3 loop reads CASSPGGLSNQPQHF. CDR3 sequence (DNA): TGTGCCAGCAGTCCAGGGGGCCTGAGCAATCAGCCCCAGCATTTT.